These 5 T cell receptor beta chains were all obtained from the same sample, sequenced in a study of tumor-infiltrating lymphocytes in primary liver carcinoma. The researchers produced TCR beta cDNA from approximately 0.45 ug total RNA with a constant-region primer. Three rounds of nested multiplex PCR with slightly modified ARM-PCR produced TCR beta libraries. The two initial PCR rounds, about 9 cycles each, used TRBV1-TRBV30 forward and C-beta reverse primers. TCRdb re-derived calls from the multiplex PCR reads in MiXCR, one entry per CDR3 protein. The data contain about 32,000 distinct CDR3 sequences, about 82% of them singletons. RNA and DNA were co-extracted from 20-30 mg of unsorted bulk tissue. Sequenced material: liver tumor tissue from sampling region 5. Subset: tumor region T5, tumor centre. These receptors all come from a middle-aged man with primary liver carcinoma and hepatitis B virus infection.

The chain carries TRBV29-1 and TRBJ2-1; TRBD2 agrees at 10 bases. The J segment lost 10 bases and the V segment lost 6 bases, leaving 15 bases of the junction unmatched. CDR1 SQVTM and CDR2 ANQGSEA come from the germline V gene. The CDR3 runs to 15 residues. CDR3 in DNA: TGCAGCGTCGAGAGGGCTAGCGGGAGTGGCAACGAGCAGTTCTTC. As protein: CSVERASGSGNEQFF.

Concerning this clonotype itself: The CDR3 ends on some other residue instead of the conserved phenylalanine or tryptophan, so this is likely a read error. The rearrangement joins TRBV7-8 to TRBJ2-2; 10 bases match TRBD1. V shed 5 bases and J 11 bases; nucleotides not matched to a gene: 17. The CDR3 consists of 17 residues. The V gene's germline CDR1 is SGHVS and CDR2 FQNEAQ. This CDR3 reads CASSPGQGRPHTVELFS. As DNA, the CDR3 is TGTGCCAGCAGCCCGGGACAGGGGAGACCACACACCGTTGAGCTGTTTTCT.

Details on this clonotype: One junction end disagrees with the germline gene, perhaps due to a read error. The chain employs TRBV11-2 and TRBJ2-7, with D perhaps TRBD2 (7 bases). The CDR3 consists of 15 residues. Germline V gene lookup returns CDR1 SGHAT and CDR2 FQNNGV. As DNA, the CDR3 is TGTTCCAGCAGCTTTCTTAGGGGGAGGGACTACGGGCAGTACTTC. Residues: CSSSFLRGRDYGQYF.

Remarks on this clonotype: Germline and junction disagree at one end, which may indicate a read error. The chain links TRBV5-4 to TRBJ2-1; D not certain. Germline V lookup: CDR1 SGHNT, CDR2 YYREEE (reference sequence). CDR3 length: 15 amino acids. The DNA of the CDR3 is TGTGCCAGCAGCCCCTCCTCCTTATCCTACAACGAGCAGTTCTTC. Translation: CASSPSSLSYNEQFF.

To note about this clonotype: Compared with germline, one end of the junction differs, possibly owing to a read error. The V gene is TRBV10-3, the J gene TRBJ2-1; 8 bases line up with TRBD2. CDR3 size: 19 residues. The V gene's germline CDR1 is ENHRY and CDR2 SYGVKD. Written as DNA, the CDR3 is TGTGCCACCAACCCGGGACTAGTGGGAGGGCCGAGCTCCTACAATGAACAGTTCTTC. Translation: CATNPGLVGGPSSYNEQFF.